This T cell receptor (beta chain) was recovered during a study of pediatric ulcerative colitis. During colonoscopy, one to two rectal pinch biopsies were collected. This CDR3 contains 16 residues. Trimming took 5 bases from V and 2 from J, leaving 15 bases between them. Germline lookup yields CDR1 SNHLY and CDR2 FYNNEI. As regards this clone: Antigen specificity is unknown.

Broader study findings: Repertoires came from total lymphocyte DNA, so rare subsets like regulatory T cells may be missed. Blood samples from a couple of patients yielded substantially fewer templates and were excluded from blood-rectal overlap analysis. A couple of rectal clonotypes were found only in ulcerative colitis patients, all of them.

Each sample received Survey-level depth of up to 500,000 reads. Some clones are missing from TCRdb's copy, which holds only in-frame ones; the method was immunoSEQ multiplex PCR. This table holds approximately 40,000 clones, about 75% found once. The chain uses TRBV2 and TRBJ2-2; D gene uncertain. The sequence was collected from a boy aged 10-17 years with severe ulcerative colitis. The sample consisted of gut tissue. DNA for the CDR3: TGTGCCAGCAGTCCCGTGAGTCGACGAAACACCGGGGAGCTGTTTTTT. Its protein product is CASSPVSRRNTGELFF.